Sample share makes the clone carrying this T cell receptor (beta chain) medium-sized. As yet, its antigen is unknown. A mixed TRB-A/B primer pool amplified rearranged TRB by multiplex touch-down PCR. MiXCR, run by TCRdb on the multiplex PCR reads, gives a single entry per CDR3 protein. The sample records roughly 1,900 distinct CDR3 sequences, around 18% being singletons. The sample is drawn from a study of T cell repertoires in aging, cancer and after chemotherapy. Study at large: Pre- and post-chemotherapy samples were paired from glioblastoma patients treated with temozolomide-based therapy. Study-wide points: Age-matched healthy donors had significantly more diverse, less clonal blood TCR repertoires than untreated cancer patients. Loss of evenness, beyond lost richness, contributed to age-related TCR diversity decline in cancer patients. Across the chemotherapy interval, each cancer cohort showed higher median generation probability, suggesting thymic rebound.

The template was genomic DNA from peripheral blood, not RNA. The CDR3 is 18 residues long. V was pared by 2 bases and J by 0 bases, with 17 bases between. Germline V gene sequence: CDR1 ENHRY, CDR2 SYGVKD. The receptor was isolated from a human donor with a solid tumor. The sequencing sample was made of blood. The chain combines TRBV10-3 with TRBJ1-5, with D maybe TRBD1 (6 bases). This CDR3 is CAISERGLGGNSNQPQHF. CDR3 nucleotides: TGTGCCATCAGTGAGAGGGGGTTGGGGGGAAATAGCAATCAGCCCCAGCATTTT.